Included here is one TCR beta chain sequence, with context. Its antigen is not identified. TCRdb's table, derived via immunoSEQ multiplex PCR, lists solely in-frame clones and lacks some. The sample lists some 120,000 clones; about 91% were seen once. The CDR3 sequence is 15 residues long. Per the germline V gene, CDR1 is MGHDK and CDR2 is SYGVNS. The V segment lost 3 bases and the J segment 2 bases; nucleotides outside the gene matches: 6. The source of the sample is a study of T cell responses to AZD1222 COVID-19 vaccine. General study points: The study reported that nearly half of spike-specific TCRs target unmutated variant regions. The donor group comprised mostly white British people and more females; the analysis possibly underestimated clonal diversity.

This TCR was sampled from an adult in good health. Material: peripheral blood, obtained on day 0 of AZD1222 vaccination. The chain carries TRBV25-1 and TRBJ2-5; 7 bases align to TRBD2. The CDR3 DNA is TGTGCCAGCAGTGAGAAATGGGGGGGACAAGAGACCCAGTACTTC. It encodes CASSEKWGGQETQYF.